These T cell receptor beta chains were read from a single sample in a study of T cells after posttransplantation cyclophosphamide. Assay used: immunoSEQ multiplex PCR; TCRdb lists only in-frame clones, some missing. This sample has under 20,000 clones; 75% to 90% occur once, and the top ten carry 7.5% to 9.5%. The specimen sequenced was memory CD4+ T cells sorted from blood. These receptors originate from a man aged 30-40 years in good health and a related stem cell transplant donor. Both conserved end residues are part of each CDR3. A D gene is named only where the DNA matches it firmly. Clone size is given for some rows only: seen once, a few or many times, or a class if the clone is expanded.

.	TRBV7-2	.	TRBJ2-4	CASSLEQVEYF	TGTGCCAGCAGCTTAGAGCAAGTTGAGTACTTC
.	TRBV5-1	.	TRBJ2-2	CASKTGGINTGELFF	TGCGCCTCTAAGACTGGAGGGATAAACACCGGGGAGCTGTTTTTT
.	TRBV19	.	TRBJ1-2	CASSIEDRFTYGYTF	TGTGCCAGTAGTATAGAGGACAGATTTACCTATGGCTACACCTTC
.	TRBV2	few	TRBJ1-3	CASVTGGNTIYF	TGTGCCTCCGTAACAGGGGGAAACACCATATATTTT
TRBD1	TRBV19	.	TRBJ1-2	CASSRDRLYGYTF	TGTGCCAGTAGCAGGGACAGACTCTATGGCTACACCTTC
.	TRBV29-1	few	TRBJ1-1	CSVYRAEVRDTEAFF	TGCAGCGTTTACCGTGCAGAGGTGAGGGACACTGAAGCTTTCTTT
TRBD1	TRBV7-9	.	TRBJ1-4	CASSLHQGDLKKLFF	TGTGCCAGCAGTCTGCATCAGGGGGATCTGAAAAAACTGTTTTTT
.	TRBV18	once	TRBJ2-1	CASSPGVSGNNEQFF	TGTGCCAGCTCACCTGGGGTTAGCGGTAACAATGAGCAGTTCTTC
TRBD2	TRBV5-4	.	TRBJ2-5	CASSLGTSGGFQETQYF	TGTGCCAGCAGCTTGGGGACAAGCGGGGGGTTCCAAGAGACCCAGTACTTC
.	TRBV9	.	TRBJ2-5	CASSGLDSGGETQYF	TGTGCCAGCAGCGGCCTAGACTCAGGAGGAGAGACCCAGTACTTC
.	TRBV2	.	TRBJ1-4	CASSEALGSYEKLFF	TGTGCCAGCAGTGAAGCACTCGGGTCCTATGAAAAACTGTTTTTT
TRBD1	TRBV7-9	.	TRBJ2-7	CASSDRGPYEQYF	TGTGCCAGCAGCGACAGGGGCCCCTACGAGCAGTACTTC
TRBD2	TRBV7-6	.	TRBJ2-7	CASSLGGGKYEQYF	TGTGCCAGCAGCTTAGGGGGGGGGAAGTACGAGCAGTACTTC
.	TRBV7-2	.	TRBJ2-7	CASRSTRQGLYEQYF	TGTGCCAGCAGGTCTACCCGACAGGGACTCTACGAGCAGTACTTC
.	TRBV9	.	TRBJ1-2	CASSPRGGNLNYGYTF	TGTGCCAGCAGCCCACGAGGGGGAAACCTTAACTATGGCTACACCTTC
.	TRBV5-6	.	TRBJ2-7	CASSFRGAYEQYF	TGTGCCAGCAGCTTCAGGGGCGCCTACGAGCAGTACTTC
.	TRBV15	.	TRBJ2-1	CATYARGGPRDEQFF	TGTGCCACCTACGCACGAGGGGGTCCTAGGGATGAGCAGTTCTTC
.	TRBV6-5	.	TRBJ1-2	CASSYSMGAIYGYTF	TGTGCCAGCAGTTACTCTATGGGGGCAATTTATGGCTACACCTTC
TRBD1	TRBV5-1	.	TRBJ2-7	CASSLARRQGYEQYF	TGCGCCAGCAGCTTGGCCAGAAGACAGGGCTACGAGCAGTACTTC
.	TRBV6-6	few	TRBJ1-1	CATWVQDTEAFF	TGTGCCACCTGGGTGCAGGACACTGAAGCTTTCTTT